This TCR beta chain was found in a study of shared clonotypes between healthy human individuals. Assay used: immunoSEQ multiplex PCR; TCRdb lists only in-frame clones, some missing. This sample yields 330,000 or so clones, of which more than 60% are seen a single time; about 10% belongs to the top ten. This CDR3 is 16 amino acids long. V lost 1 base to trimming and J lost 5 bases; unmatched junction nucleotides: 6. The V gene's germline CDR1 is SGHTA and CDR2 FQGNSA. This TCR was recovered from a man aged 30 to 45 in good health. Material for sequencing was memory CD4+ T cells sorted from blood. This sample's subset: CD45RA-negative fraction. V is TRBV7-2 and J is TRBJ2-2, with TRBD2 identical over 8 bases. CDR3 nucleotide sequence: TGTGCCAGCAGCTTAGGGCCGGGAGGGCCAACCGGGGAGCTGTTTTTT. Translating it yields CASSLGPGGPTGELFF.